This TCR beta chain was captured in a study of T cells in Graves' hyperthyroidism and ophthalmopathy (dated by TCRdb to the late 2010s). At the level of the whole study: Peripheral blood was collected at initial diagnosis, before any treatment. To identify TCR V-J signatures that set the groups apart, the researchers used a discovery cohort of 100 patients, made up of roughly 40 with Graves' ophthalmopathy and some 60 with stable Graves' hyperthyroidism. Whether ophthalmopathy could be predicted prospectively was tested in an independent validation cohort made up of approximately 19 hyperthyroidism patients plus 17 patients who later progressed to ophthalmopathy. The roughly 90 discovery patients were divided at random into training and test sets in a 7:3 ratio. Thyroid tissue and blood T-cell repertoires from over 5 Graves' hyperthyroidism patients were also compared in the study. After sampling, hyperthyroidism patients received methimazole starting at 30 mg daily, and ophthalmopathy patients received high-dose intravenous methylprednisolone. The paper describes TCR Vbeta CDR3 sequencing of about 140 peripheral blood samples, made up of some 42 ophthalmopathy patients, over 70 hyperthyroidism patients and about 17 progressor patients. Study-wide findings and limitations: Ophthalmopathy was separated from stable hyperthyroidism by a 13 V-J signature model, with over 85% sensitivity and roughly 81% specificity obtained in cross-validation and 80%/75% obtained in testing. No statistical method was used to fix the sample size in advance, and group allocation was not hidden from the investigators. Most expanded thyroid clonotypes (frequency above 0.001) were also detected in blood, suggesting blood repertoires may reflect thyroid immune responses. In validation, the model predicted progression to ophthalmopathy with around 71% sensitivity and 72% to 85% specificity, a median of 6.5 months before onset.

CDR1 MNHNS and CDR2 SASEGT are derived from the germline V gene. V is pared back by 5 bases and J by 0 bases, with 8 bases lying between the germline termini. The CDR3 has 13 amino acids, counting the end cysteine and phenylalanine. The only DNA kept is the CDR3, 39 bases in frame from the first base. TCR beta CDR3 regions were amplified from RNA transcripts. The first round of RT-PCR for the TCR CDR3 was performed with the HTBI primer set and the Qiagen OneStep RT-PCR kit. The libraries were constructed in a second round of multiplex PCR and then size-selected and purified. The libraries were sequenced on an Illumina HiSeq2000 using paired-end 100 bp reads. The paper's data handling went like this. SOAPnuke was used to process the raw data, with reads discarded if the reads contained adapters or uncalled bases, had a mean Phred below 15, or lacked an exact constant-primer or identifier match. High-quality paired reads were merged using COPE v1.2.5, and each unique nucleotide sequence was defined as a clonotype. MiTCR v1.1 was used to align clonotypes to the IMGT TRBV, TRBD and TRBJ reference segments. Analysis was restricted to V-J combinations with a frequency above 0.0001, which covered 98% to 99.2% of repertoires. A TCS score was defined as the ratio of F50 (clonal expansion) to E x V (chaos), with BLOSUM62-based TCRdist applied between CDR3 peptides within each V-J. Welch's t-statistics and random forest reduced fewer than 600 V-J features to 10 to 15, which were used in a naive Bayes classifier (R e1071). Using fastp at Q25 and MiXCR, TCRdb reprocessed the public reads and kept productive beta chains. CDR3 protein sequences are deduplicated, and each keeps its most common genes and DNA. The V and J calls here are based on TCRdb, not the publication. Here the sample has about 400,000 distinct CDR3 sequences; about 16% occur a single time. 30% to 35% of the sample lies in the top ten.

A patient counted as having stable Graves' hyperthyroidism if no progression to ophthalmopathy occurred over 18 months of follow-up. The hyperthyroidism patients were between 18 and 65 years old and newly diagnosed, with a disease duration of less than 2 months. The study excluded patients with uncontrolled infections, other autoimmune diseases, pregnancy or lactation. Diagnoses were established on the basis of clinical symptoms, serum thyroxine and TRAb, thyroid ultrasound, and orbital computed tomography. PBMCs were separated from approximately 10 ml of fresh peripheral blood using Ficoll-Paque density gradient centrifugation. Total RNA was extracted with Trizol reagent, and quality was checked on an Agilent 2100 Bioanalyzer. This clonotype was recorded at least ten times. Its antigen is currently not known. No base quality values were provided; no much bigger clone lies one nucleotide off.

Material for sequencing was blood. The receptor comes from a woman aged 25 to 39 with Graves' hyperthyroidism. This chain is built from TRBV6-1 and TRBJ2-7; matching of 6 bases hints at TRBD2 as the D gene. The nucleotides are TGTGCCAGCAGTTTGCGGGACTCCTACGAGCAGTACTTC. The translation is CASSLRDSYEQYF.